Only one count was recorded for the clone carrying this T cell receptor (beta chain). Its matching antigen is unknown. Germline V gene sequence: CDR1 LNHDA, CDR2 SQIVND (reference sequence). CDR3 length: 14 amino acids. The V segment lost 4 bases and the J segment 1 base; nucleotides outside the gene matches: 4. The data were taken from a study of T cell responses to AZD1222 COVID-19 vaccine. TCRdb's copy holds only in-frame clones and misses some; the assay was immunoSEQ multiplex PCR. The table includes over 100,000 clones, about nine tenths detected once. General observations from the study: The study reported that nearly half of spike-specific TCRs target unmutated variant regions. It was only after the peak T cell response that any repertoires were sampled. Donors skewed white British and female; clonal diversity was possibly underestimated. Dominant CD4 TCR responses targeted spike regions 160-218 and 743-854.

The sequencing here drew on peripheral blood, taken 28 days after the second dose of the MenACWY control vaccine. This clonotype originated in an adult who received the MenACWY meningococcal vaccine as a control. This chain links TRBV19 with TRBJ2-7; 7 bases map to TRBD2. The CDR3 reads CASSKSGDSYEQYF. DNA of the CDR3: TGTGCCAGTAGTAAAAGCGGGGATTCCTACGAGCAGTACTTC.